These 6 T cell receptor beta chains originate from one sample sequenced in a study of T cell responses to AZD1222 COVID-19 vaccine. TCRdb's copy holds only in-frame clones and misses some; the assay was immunoSEQ multiplex PCR. The sample yields 95,000 to 100,000 clones, around 83% seen once. Sequenced here: peripheral blood, sampled on day 0 of AZD1222 vaccination. The receptors originated from an adult in good health.

The rearrangement links TRBV5-1 to TRBJ2-1, with unresolved D. The length of the CDR3 is 14 residues. CDR1 and CDR2 from the germline V gene are SGHRS and YFSETQ. The V end lost 5 bases, the J end lost 3 bases, and 12 bases lay between the germline ends. The CDR3 here is CASRPYSSYNEQFF. The DNA for the CDR3 is TGCGCCAGCAGACCCTATAGCAGCTACAATGAGCAGTTCTTC. The full variable domain, rest sourced from reference TRBV5-1 and TRBJ2-1, is KAGVTQTPRYLIKTRGQQVTLSCSPISGHRSVSWYQQTPGQGLQFLFEYFSETQRNKGNFPGRFSGRQFSNSRSEMNVSTLELGDSALYLCASRPYSSYNEQFFGPGTRLTVL.

This chain links TRBV24-1 with TRBJ1-1; D unclear. Germline values: CDR1 KGHDR, CDR2 SFDVKD. V shed 3 bases and J shed 1 base, with 5 bases lying between them. CDR3 size: 13 residues. DNA for the CDR3: TGTGCCACCAGTGATCGAGAGAACACTGAAGCTTTCTTT. It encodes CATSDRENTEAFF.

The chain employs TRBV4-3 and TRBJ1-2; 8 nucleotides match TRBD1. The V gene's germline CDR1 is LGHNA and CDR2 YSLEER. V shed 0 bases, J shed 6 bases, and the junction held 9 bases outside the gene matches. The CDR3 extends over 16 amino acids. Here the CDR3 reads CASSQDIRTGLHGYTF. CDR3 bases: TGCGCCAGCAGCCAAGATATAAGGACAGGGCTACATGGCTACACCTTC.

The chain recombines TRBV18 with TRBJ2-6; D gene uncertain. The V gene's germline CDR1 is KGHSH and CDR2 LQKENI. This CDR3 region has 15 residues. V was pared by 2 bases and J by 0 bases, with 5 bases between. The CDR3 nucleotides read TGTGCCAGCTCACCAGGCAGCTCTGGGGCCAACGTCCTGACTTTC. Residues: CASSPGSSGANVLTF.

The rearrangement links TRBV4-3 to TRBJ2-2, with 10 nucleotides matching TRBD2. CDR1 is LGHNA and CDR2 is YSLEER in the germline V gene. This CDR3 is built from 20 residues. J gave up 2 bases and V 1 base, and 13 bases lay outside the gene matches. CDR3 bases: TGCGCCAGCAGCCAAGGCCCCCCTGCGAGCGGGAGGGCCAACACCGGGGAGCTGTTTTTT. As protein: CASSQGPPASGRANTGELFF.

The rearrangement uses TRBV6-1 and TRBJ2-4; TRBD1 aligns across 7 bases. The CDR3 length is 14 residues. The junction had 6 bases not matched to a gene; V was cut back by 1 base and J by 9 bases. Looked up from germline, CDR1 is MNHNS and CDR2 is SASEGT. The CDR3 loop is CASSEGQGLGIQYF. CDR3 DNA: TGTGCCAGCAGTGAAGGACAGGGTTTGGGCATTCAGTACTTC.